The clone carrying this T cell receptor (beta chain) occurred many times. The antigen is not known. This sample was included in a study of T cells in Graves' hyperthyroidism and ophthalmopathy. General observations from the study: Ophthalmopathy onset followed model prediction by a median approximately 7 months.

Sampled blood dates from first hyperthyroidism diagnosis, and it precedes any ophthalmopathy symptoms. What was amplified from RNA transcripts were TCR beta CDR3 regions. TCR CDR3 underwent first-round RT-PCR with the HTBI primer set. TCRdb called the multiplex PCR reads again in MiXCR, with one record for every CDR3 protein. Among hundreds of thousands of distinct CDR3 sequences listed, approximately 14% were seen once. The CDR3 runs 13 residues. Germline values: CDR1 LGHDT, CDR2 YNNKEL (reference sequence). Trimming removed 1 base from V and 8 bases from J, with 11 bases in between. V and J are TRBV3-1 and TRBJ1-2; D is undetermined. The sample comprised blood. This clonotype originated in a woman in her twenties or thirties with Graves' hyperthyroidism that later progressed to Graves' ophthalmopathy. The CDR3 bases are TGTGCCAGCAGCCAAGTTTCTTCGCGGGGCTACACCTTC. Translating it yields CASSQVSSRGYTF.